A selection of T cell receptor beta chains follows, all from one sample in a study of human T cells and chemical hapten exposure. TCRdb re-called the RACE reads through MiXCR, storing one row per CDR3 protein. The repertoire holds 330,000 or so distinct CDR3 sequences, with roughly 6% as singletons. The source was whole blood, collected in connection with sensitization to the hapten diphenylcyclopropenone (DPC). The receptors were sampled from a woman younger than 30 with alopecia areata. Some clones in this sample may be carry-over from other donors' samples. CDR3s include the opening cysteine and the closing phenylalanine or tryptophan. D genes are given only for firm matches. The listing skips clone size in some rows; elsewhere it reads once, few, many or a size class.

V gene	clone size	J gene	D gene	CDR3 DNA	CDR3 protein
TRBV20-1	few	TRBJ2-3	TRBD1	TGCAGTGCTAGAGGATTACCGGGACAGGGGGCAGATACGCAGTATTTT	CSARGLPGQGADTQYF
TRBV10-2	many	TRBJ2-3	TRBD2	TGCGCCAGCAGTGAGTCAAGGCTAGCGGGGGTCACTAGCACAGATACGCAGTATTTT	CASSESRLAGVTSTDTQYF
TRBV9	.	TRBJ1-1	TRBD1	TGTGCCAGCAGCCCTTTGACAGGGAAGGAAACTGAAGCTTTCTTT	CASSPLTGKETEAFF
TRBV12-3/TRBV12-4	.	TRBJ1-5	TRBD1	TGTGCCAGCAGTCGACAAACAGGGGGGCAGCCCCAGCATTTT	CASSRQTGGQPQHF
TRBV9	few	TRBJ2-7	TRBD1	TGTGCCAGCAGCGCCGACAGGGACTCCTACGAGCAGTACTTC	CASSADRDSYEQYF
TRBV5-1	few	TRBJ2-5	.	TGCGCCAGCAGCTCCTCGAACAGGCCGGAGACCCAGTACTTC	CASSSSNRPETQYF
TRBV29-1	many	TRBJ2-1	.	TGCAGCGTTGAGAGGAGCTCCTACAATGAGCAGTTCTTC	CSVERSSYNEQFF
TRBV12-3/TRBV12-4	many	TRBJ1-3	.	TGTGCCAGCAGTTTGAGGGGTCTATCTGGAAACACCATATATTTT	CASSLRGLSGNTIYF
TRBV4-3	few	TRBJ2-1	.	TGCGCCAGCAGCCAAGATTTCGGGACACGAAAACTCTACAATGAGCAGTTCTTC	CASSQDFGTRKLYNEQFF
TRBV6-5	few	TRBJ2-1	.	TGTGCCAGCAGCTACTCTAGGATTTACAATGAGCAGTTCTTC	CASSYSRIYNEQFF
TRBV6-6	many	TRBJ1-2	.	TGTGCCAGCAGTTACAGTCTCTCGGCAGGCCCCTATGGCTACACCTTC	CASSYSLSAGPYGYTF
TRBV6-5	many	TRBJ1-2	TRBD1	TGTGCCAGCAGTTACCGGGACAGCCCCTTTGCTTATGGCTACACCTTC	CASSYRDSPFAYGYTF
TRBV28	many	TRBJ1-3	TRBD1	TGTGCCAGCAGTTTATTTCAGGGGGCCTCTGGAAACACCATATATTTT	CASSLFQGASGNTIYF
TRBV29-1	many	TRBJ2-7	.	TGCAGCGTTGGACGGGCCGACAGCCCCTACGAGCAGTACTTC	CSVGRADSPYEQYF
TRBV6-2/TRBV6-3	.	TRBJ1-1	.	TGTGCCAGCAGTTACCATCGCCCGACGGTGAACACTGAAGCTTTCTTT	CASSYHRPTVNTEAFF
TRBV7-2	many	TRBJ1-3	.	TGTGCCAGCAGCTTCCAGGGCGTTAGTGGAAACACCATATATTTT	CASSFQGVSGNTIYF
TRBV4-3	.	TRBJ1-1	.	TGCGCCAGCAGCCAAGATCGGAGACCGATGAACACTGAAGCTTTCTTT	CASSQDRRPMNTEAFF
TRBV6-5	.	TRBJ2-4	.	TGTGCCAGCAGGGGCGGCCAGACCAAAAACATTCAGTACTTC	CASRGGQTKNIQYF
TRBV7-9	many	TRBJ1-4	.	TGTGCCAGCAGCTTTAGGAGTGGGTTCGACGAAAAACTGTTTTTT	CASSFRSGFDEKLFF
TRBV7-2	few	TRBJ2-3	.	TGTGCCAGCAGCTTATCGGCTAGCACAGATACGCAGTATTTT	CASSLSASTDTQYF
TRBV25-1	few	TRBJ1-1	.	TGTGCCAGCAGTGAGGGACGATGGAACACTGAAGCTTTCTTT	CASSEGRWNTEAFF
TRBV12-3/TRBV12-4	many	TRBJ2-6	.	TGTGCCAGCACCAAGGACAGCTACCTATTCTCTGGGGCCAACGTCCTGACTTTC	CASTKDSYLFSGANVLTF
TRBV12-3/TRBV12-4	many	TRBJ1-6	.	TGTGCCAGCAGTTTTAAAGGATTTGGACTAGAAAATAATTCACCCCTCCACTTT	CASSFKGFGLENNSPLHF
TRBV7-2	.	TRBJ2-3	TRBD2	TGTGCCAGCAGCTTAAGCGGGACTAGCGGGGGCCATAGCACAGATACGCAGTATTTT	CASSLSGTSGGHSTDTQYF
TRBV9	few	TRBJ1-4	.	TGTGCCAGCAGCCCGAGGCCTAATAATGAAAAACTGTTTTTT	CASSPRPNNEKLFF
TRBV7-9	few	TRBJ2-7	.	TGTGCCAGCAGCTTTGAAGTCCCCGACTACGAGCAGTACTTC	CASSFEVPDYEQYF
TRBV6-2/TRBV6-3	few	TRBJ1-6	.	TGTGCCAGCAGTTACCCAACGACAGGCTCCTATAATTCACCCCTCCACTTT	CASSYPTTGSYNSPLHF
TRBV12-3/TRBV12-4	.	TRBJ2-7	.	TGTGCCAGCAGCGAGGGGGTGGGAGCCTACGAGCAGTACTTC	CASSEGVGAYEQYF
TRBV29-1	.	TRBJ1-1	.	TGCAGCGTTGAAGTTTTGTTAGGTGACACTGAAGCTTTCTTT	CSVEVLLGDTEAFF
TRBV3-1	many	TRBJ1-2	.	TGTGCCAGCAGGGCTGGAGAGGACTATGGCTACACCTTC	CASRAGEDYGYTF
TRBV7-9	many	TRBJ1-6	TRBD1	TGTGCCAGCAGATCAGGACAGGGCACGTCCTATAATTCACCCCTCCACTTT	CASRSGQGTSYNSPLHF
TRBV20-1	many	TRBJ1-2	.	TGCAGTGCTAGAGAAATTGCCTCATCGACAGACTATGGCTACACCTTC	CSAREIASSTDYGYTF
TRBV7-8	many	TRBJ1-4	TRBD1	TGTGCCAGCAGCTTAAGGGACAGAGATGAAAAACTGTTTTTT	CASSLRDRDEKLFF
TRBV3-1	many	TRBJ1-2	.	TGTGCCAGCAGCCAAGATCCGCGGCCGAACTACACCTTC	CASSQDPRPNYTF
TRBV12-3/TRBV12-4	few	TRBJ2-1	TRBD1	TGTGCCAGCAGTTTTCCCGGGACAGGGAGGAATGAGCAGTTCTTC	CASSFPGTGRNEQFF
TRBV12-3/TRBV12-4	few	TRBJ1-2	TRBD1	TGTGCCAGCAGTTTATGGGACAGCAAGAGAGCTAACTATGGCTACACCTTC	CASSLWDSKRANYGYTF
TRBV28	few	TRBJ1-6	.	TGTGCCAGCAGTTTGCGGAGAGAGACTAATTCACCCCTCCACTTT	CASSLRRETNSPLHF
TRBV20-1	few	TRBJ1-1	.	TGCAGTGCTAGTGGCCGCACTGAAGCTTTCTTT	CSASGRTEAFF
TRBV5-4	.	TRBJ2-5	TRBD2	TGTGCGTACGATGGGAGCGGGGGCTCCGGGACCCAGTACTTC	CAYDGSGGSGTQYF
TRBV12-3/TRBV12-4	many	TRBJ1-1	.	TGTGCCAGCAGTACGACAGAAATCCCTGAAGCTTTCTTT	CASSTTEIPEAFF